The 11 T cell receptor beta chains listed next were all sequenced from one sample in a study of CD8 T cells in Susac syndrome. When the RNA was reverse transcribed, random hexamers were used with an input of roughly 0.5 to 1 ug. TCRdb independently ran MiXCR on the immunoSEQ multiplex PCR reads; one entry per CDR3 protein. The table includes about 250,000 distinct CDR3 sequences, roughly 95% detected once. Sequenced: CD4+ T cells from PBMCs. These receptors were obtained from a human donor with multiple sclerosis.

The chain is built from TRBV28 and TRBJ1-2; a weak D match, TRBD1 (5 bases). From germline, CDR1 is MDHEN and CDR2 SYDVKM. The CDR3 extends over 14 amino acids. Trimming left V 6 bases short and J 1 base short, with 12 bases between. The CDR3 bases are TGTGCCAGCAGCCCGGACAAAAGTAACTATGGCTACACCTTC. Its translation is CASSPDKSNYGYTF.

This clonotype occurred a few times. V usage is TRBV5-6 and J usage is TRBJ2-5, with unresolved D. V lost 0 bases to trimming and J lost 4 bases, with 7 bases between them. The CDR3 has 13 residues. From germline, CDR1 is SGHDT and CDR2 YYEEEE. Here the CDR3 DNA reads TGTGCCAGCAGCTTGGACGGGTCAGAGACCCAGTACTTC. Its translation: CASSLDGSETQYF.

The CDR3 loop reads CASRSGGINQPQHF. The CDR3, as DNA: TGTGCCAGCAGATCCGGGGGTATCAATCAGCCCCAGCATTTT. The chain uses TRBV6-2 or TRBV6-3 and TRBJ1-5, with D tentatively TRBD1 (5 bases). Germline V gene lookup returns CDR1 MNHEY and CDR2 SVGEGT. The CDR3 totals 14 residues. V lost 6 bases to trimming and J lost 3 bases, with 12 bases between them.

This chain uses TRBV15 with TRBJ1-6, with 9 positions matching TRBD1. Per the germline V gene, CDR1 is LNHNV and CDR2 is YYDKDF (reference sequence). With V trimmed by 1 base and J by 8 bases, 9 bases remained unmatched. There are 17 residues in the CDR3. The CDR3 DNA sequence: TGTGCCACCAGCAGAGTAGCGGGGGGGGACAGGGATTCACCCCTCCACTTT. Translation: CATSRVAGGDRDSPLHF.

This chain joins TRBV15 and TRBJ1-6; a possible D gene is TRBD1 (5 bases). The CDR3 totals 15 residues. The V gene's germline CDR1 is LNHNV and CDR2 YYDKDF (reference sequence). V was clipped by 0 bases and J by 9 bases, with 12 bases between them. CDR3 sequence (DNA): TGTGCCACCAGCAGAGATAAGGGGCCGGGTTCACCCCTCCACTTT. Protein product: CATSRDKGPGSPLHF.

The CDR3 DNA reads TGTGCCAGCAGTGAAGCGAGGGGCCGCACGGTCGGGGAGCTGTTTTTT. This sequence encodes CASSEARGRTVGELFF. The gene calls are TRBV2 and TRBJ2-2; D tentatively fits TRBD1 or TRBD2 (5 bases each). The V and J ends lost 0 bases and 7 bases respectively, with 15 bases between them. CDR1 and CDR2 from the germline V gene are SNHLY and FYNNEI. The CDR3 sequence is 16 residues long.

This clonotype appeared once. The chain has TRBV18 and TRBJ2-2; 8 nucleotides line up with TRBD1. The CDR3 spans 16 residues. V was pared by 8 bases and J by 1 base, with 9 bases of the junction left unmatched. Germline values: CDR1 KGHSH, CDR2 LQKENI. The CDR3: CASPFQGAQNTGELFF. The DNA for the CDR3 is TGTGCCAGCCCATTCCAGGGGGCGCAGAACACCGGGGAGCTGTTTTTT. Full variable domain (outside the CDR3, taken from reference TRBV18 and TRBJ2-2): NAGVMQNPRHLVRRRGQEARLRCSPMKGHSHVYWYRQLPEEGLKFMVYLQKENIIDESGMPKERFSAEFPKEGPSILRIQQVVRGDSAAYFCASPFQGAQNTGELFFGEGSRLTVL.

The chain has TRBV2 and TRBJ1-1; 9 bases are a match to TRBD1. The CDR3 is 17 amino acids. Germline CDR1 SNHLY, CDR2 FYNNEI. With 6 bases clipped from V and 5 bases from J, the junction kept 16 bases outside the gene matches. CDR3 residues: CASRTATGGLRKTEAFF. The CDR3 DNA is TGTGCCAGCAGGACTGCAACAGGGGGCTTAAGGAAGACTGAAGCTTTCTTT.

About this clonotype itself: Compared with germline, one end of the junction differs, possibly owing to a read error. This rearrangement joins TRBV5-1 to TRBJ1-1; 7 bases fit TRBD1. Per the germline V gene, CDR1 is SGHRS and CDR2 is YFSETQ. This CDR3 is built from 14 residues. CDR3 protein: CASSSQGGNTEAFF. As DNA, the CDR3 is TGTGCCAGTAGTAGCCAGGGGGGGAACACTGAAGCCTTCTTT.

The rearrangement links TRBV5-1 to TRBJ2-5; 8 bases fit TRBD2. The CDR3 extends over 16 amino acids. Germline V gene sequence: CDR1 SGHRS, CDR2 YFSETQ. Trimming removed 4 bases from V and 5 bases from J; junction bases left unmatched: 13. CDR3 residues: CASSPDQTGGGETQYF. The DNA for the CDR3 is TGCGCCAGCAGCCCGGATCAGACGGGGGGGGGCGAGACCCAGTACTTC.

The chain is built from TRBV11-1 and TRBJ2-6, with D perhaps being TRBD1 or TRBD2 (7 bases each). Germline V CDR1 and CDR2: SGHAT, FQDESV (reference sequence). This CDR3 is built from 21 residues. The V end lost 3 bases, the J end lost 0 bases, and 24 bases lay between the germline ends. In DNA form, the CDR3 reads TGTGCCAGCAGCTTGAGGAGACAGGGAGGGGACCCCTTCTCTGGGGCCAACGTCCTGACTTTC. It yields the protein CASSLRRQGGDPFSGANVLTF.